The 17 T cell receptor beta chains reported below all come from one sample, sequenced in a study of shared clonotypes between healthy human individuals (dated by TCRdb to 2019 to 2021). For the CD8 naive samples, CD45RO-negative cells were positively selected for CCR7, yielding a CD45RA+CCR7+ population from which TemRA cells were excluded. The library was generated by the immunoSEQ multiplex PCR assay. Held by TCRdb, this immuneACCESS table contains in-frame sequences only and omits some clones. Under half of the omission traces to an unresolved V gene where checked; the cause of the rest is unknown. The sample profile shows roughly 590,000 clones; over 95% of them were found once. The ten top clones hold approximately 0.1% of the sample. The sequenced material came from naive CD8+ T cells sorted from blood. This sample's cell subset or site label indicates: CD45RA+CCR7+. These receptors were collected from a woman aged 25 to 39 in good health.

V gene TRBV7-9 combines with J gene TRBJ1-1; TRBD1 agrees at 8 bases. Trimming took 6 bases from V and 6 from J; bases not matched to a gene: 9. This CDR3 region has 14 residues. The V gene's germline CDR1 is SEHNR and CDR2 FQNEAQ (reference sequence). CDR3 in DNA: TGTGCCAGCAGACTCAGGGGGCATGAGGCTGAAGCTTTCTTT. Amino acids: CASRLRGHEAEAFF. The full variable domain, in which reference TRBV7-9 and TRBJ1-1 provide the parts outside the CDR3, is DTGVSQNPRHKITKRGQNVTFRCDPISEHNRLYWYRQTLGQGPEFLTYFQNEAQLEKSRLLSDRFSAERPKGSFSTLEIQRTEQGDSAMYLCASRLRGHEAEAFFGQGTRLTVV.

CDR3 nucleotides: TGTGCCAGCAGCTTGTCAGTGAACACTGAAGCTTTCTTT. Translating it yields CASSLSVNTEAFF. The chain is built from TRBV5-6 and TRBJ1-1; D remains unclear. Trimming stripped 1 base from V and 0 bases from J, with 4 bases between. CDR3 length: 13 residues. CDR1 is SGHDT, CDR2 YYEEEE, per germline.

The V call is TRBV7-7, the J call TRBJ2-5, with 10 positions matching TRBD2. V trimming: 3 bases; J trimming: 4 bases; junction bases outside the gene matches: 2. CDR1 SSHAT and CDR2 FNYEAQ come from the germline V gene (reference sequence). CDR3 size: 14 residues. Written as DNA, the CDR3 is TGTGCCAGCAGCTTCGGGACTAGCGTAGAGACCCAGTACTTC. Translated: CASSFGTSVETQYF.

V gene TRBV14 combines with J gene TRBJ2-3; D might be TRBD2 (6 bases). V gave up 0 bases and J gave up 6 bases, with 22 bases separating them. The CDR3 has 18 residues. CDR1 and CDR2 (germline): SGHDN, FVKESK. The CDR3 region has the DNA TGTGCCAGCAGCCAAGAGCCATCTTGGGGGGAGCGGTCCGATACGCAGTATTTT. Translating gives CASSQEPSWGERSDTQYF.

V and J are TRBV4-1 and TRBJ2-7, with D maybe TRBD1 (7 bases). Between the trimmed V and J ends, which lost 2 bases and 1 base, there was a span of 12 bases. There are 15 residues in the CDR3. Germline V gene sequence: CDR1 MGHRA, CDR2 YSYEKL. The CDR3 nucleotides are TGCGCCAGCAGCCAAATTCCAGGGGGGTCCTACGAGCAGTACTTC. This sequence encodes CASSQIPGGSYEQYF.

CDR3 nucleotides: TGTGCCATCAGTCCCACTGAGGGGGGCACTGAAGCTTTCTTT. Its protein is CAISPTEGGTEAFF. The rearrangement links TRBV10-3 to TRBJ1-1, with D possibly TRBD1 on 6 matching bases. The ends were cut back, 5 bases at V and 4 bases at J, with 14 bases in the middle. CDR3 size: 14 residues. In germline, CDR1 is ENHRY, CDR2 SYGVKD.

This chain joins TRBV28 and TRBJ2-7; D might be TRBD2 (7 bases). The CDR3 sequence is 17 residues long. CDR1 is MDHEN and CDR2 is SYDVKM in the germline V gene. Trimming cost V 5 bases and J 0 bases, with 20 bases left between them. The CDR3 region has the DNA TGTGCCAGCAGTCTCCCTATACAGGGACTAAGCTCCTACGAGCAGTACTTC. This gives the protein CASSLPIQGLSSYEQYF.

The V gene is TRBV5-1, the J gene TRBJ2-7, with TRBD2 identical over 12 bases. Germline loops: CDR1 SGHRS, CDR2 YFSETQ. V lost 4 bases to trimming and J lost 1 base; unmatched junction nucleotides: 6. The CDR3 runs to 16 residues. This CDR3 is CASSLGLAGMSYEQYF. CDR3 bases: TGCGCCAGCAGCCTAGGACTAGCGGGGATGTCCTACGAGCAGTACTTC. The variable domain in full, completed from reference TRBV5-1 and TRBJ2-7, reads KAGVTQTPRYLIKTRGQQVTLSCSPISGHRSVSWYQQTPGQGLQFLFEYFSETQRNKGNFPGRFSGRQFSNSRSEMNVSTLELGDSALYLCASSLGLAGMSYEQYFGPGTRLTVT.

The chain combines TRBV7-6 with TRBJ2-7; D possibly corresponds to TRBD2 (6 bases). The germline V gene encodes CDR1 SGHVS and CDR2 FNYEAQ. The CDR3 runs 15 residues. V was trimmed by 0 bases and J by 2 bases, leaving 11 bases between them. The CDR3 DNA reads as TGTGCCAGCAGCTTAGCTCCGGGACTTACCTACGAGCAGTACTTC. Its protein product is CASSLAPGLTYEQYF.

This clone appeared a few times. The V call is TRBV2, the J call TRBJ1-1, with 9 bases that match TRBD1. Germline V gene sequence: CDR1 SNHLY, CDR2 FYNNEI. This CDR3 region has 19 residues. V lost 6 bases to trimming and J lost 8 bases; unmatched junction nucleotides: 25. Here the CDR3 reads CASRKWEDAYRGQGEEAFF. The CDR3 coding sequence is TGTGCCAGCAGGAAATGGGAGGATGCATACAGGGGGCAGGGAGAAGAAGCTTTCTTT.

The chain is built from TRBV4-2 and TRBJ2-2; TRBD2 is a possible D gene (6 bases). Trimming left V 1 base short and J 0 bases short, with 6 bases between. The length of the CDR3 is 15 residues. Germline-derived CDR1 and CDR2 are LGHNA and YNFKEQ. CDR3 sequence reads: CASSQGLANTGELFF. The CDR3, as DNA: TGTGCCAGCAGCCAAGGACTAGCGAACACCGGGGAGCTGTTTTTT.

The chain links TRBV29-1 to TRBJ2-5; tentative D call: TRBD1 (5 bases). The assigned J gene may be wrong: the sequence end matches TRBJ2-7 better. Germline assignment: CDR1 SQVTM and CDR2 ANQGSEA. The CDR3 extends over 15 amino acids. The CDR3 DNA follows: TGCAGCGTAGTGGGTGACAGCCAGAGCTCCTACGAGCAGTACTTC. Protein sequence: CSVVGDSQSSYEQYF.

The chain is built from TRBV5-6 and TRBJ2-1; a possible D gene is TRBD1 (5 bases). CDR3 length: 12 residues. Trimming removed 2 bases from V and 9 bases from J, with 9 bases in between. Germline-derived CDR1 and CDR2 are SGHDT and YYEEEE. The CDR3: CASSFQGSEQFF. CDR3 nucleotide sequence: TGTGCCAGCAGCTTCCAGGGTTCTGAGCAGTTCTTC.

The rearrangement links TRBV5-8 to TRBJ2-1, with a possible D match to TRBD1 (6 bases). V shed 0 bases and J shed 8 bases, with 6 bases lying between them. This CDR3 is 12 amino acids long. Germline-derived CDR1 and CDR2 are SGHTS and YDEGEE. CDR3 residues: CASSLDRDEQFF. The CDR3 DNA reads TGTGCCAGCAGCTTGGACAGGGATGAGCAGTTCTTC. Complete variable domain (other parts from reference TRBV5-8 and TRBJ2-1): EAGVTQSPTHLIKTRGQQATLRCSPISGHTSVYWYQQALGLGLQFLLWYDEGEERNRGNFPPRFSGRQFPNYSSELNVNALELEDSALYLCASSLDRDEQFFGPGTRLTVL.

With respect to this clone: The junction shows a germline mismatch at one end, possibly a read error. The gene calls are TRBV6-5 and TRBJ1-5; 8 bases agree with TRBD1. Germline CDR1 MNHEY, CDR2 SVGAGI. The CDR3 totals 13 residues. This chain's CDR3 is CASSPGGKQPQHF. The CDR3 DNA sequence: TGTGCCAGCAGTCCAGGGGGCAAACAGCCCCAGCATTTT.

The table lists this clone with a count of one. An end of the junction differs from the germline gene, which may be a read error. This same CDR3 is encoded by further DNA sequences in the sample. The V gene is TRBV15, the J gene TRBJ1-1; 7 bases fit TRBD1. CDR1 and CDR2 (germline): LNHNV, YYDKDF (reference sequence). The CDR3 spans 19 residues. CDR3 bases: TGTGCTACCAGCAGAGATCGTCTCCAGGACAGGCACATGAACACTGAAGCTTTCTTT. Translated: CATSRDRLQDRHMNTEAFF.

This clone was picked up one time. The chain is built from TRBV2 and TRBJ1-1; TRBD1 might be the D (6 bases). V lost 7 bases and J 3 bases, leaving 15 bases between the germline ends. The CDR3 covers 14 residues. The germline V gene has CDR1 SNHLY and CDR2 FYNNEI. The CDR3 spells CASTVGDTHTEAFF. As DNA, the CDR3 is TGTGCCAGCACTGTTGGGGACACTCACACTGAAGCTTTCTTT.